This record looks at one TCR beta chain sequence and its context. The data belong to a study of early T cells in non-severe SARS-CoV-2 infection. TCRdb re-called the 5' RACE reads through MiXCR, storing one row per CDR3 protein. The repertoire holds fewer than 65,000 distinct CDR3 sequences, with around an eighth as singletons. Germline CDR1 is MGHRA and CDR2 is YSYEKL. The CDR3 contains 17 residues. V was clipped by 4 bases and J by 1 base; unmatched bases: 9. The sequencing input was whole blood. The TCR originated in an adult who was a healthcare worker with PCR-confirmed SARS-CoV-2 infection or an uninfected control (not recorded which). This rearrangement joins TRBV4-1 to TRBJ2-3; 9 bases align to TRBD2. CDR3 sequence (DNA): TGCGCCAGCAGCCCTACTCCCAAGCGGGGGGGCACAGATACGCAGTATTTT. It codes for CASSPTPKRGGTDTQYF.